The clone carrying this T cell receptor (beta chain) was observed a single time. Its antigen is not identified. Researchers ran the PCR with 60 Vbeta and 13 Jbeta primers. Sequencing used immunoSEQ multiplex PCR; TCRdb keeps in-frame clones, though not all of them. The sample lists 210,000 or so clones, more than 75% occurring once. Per the germline V gene, CDR1 is MNHNS and CDR2 is SASEGT. The V gene lost 5 bases and the J gene lost 4 bases, with 12 bases spanning the gap. The CDR3 has 13 residues. The data belong to a study of cytomegalovirus exposure and HLA in healthy donors. Study-wide points: In a later analysis, productive TCRs from donors in an Asian-associated ancestry cluster reportedly carried fewer N-insertions than the cohort mean. Researchers counted around 180 TCR beta chains as cytomegalovirus-associated.

The gene calls are TRBV6-1 and TRBJ2-7; perhaps TRBD1 as D (6 bases). The receptor was derived from a girl aged 2 to 10 in good health and CMV-seronegative. Material for sequencing was PBMCs. CDR3 sequence (DNA): TGTGCCAGCAGTAAGGGACAAACGTACGAGCAGTACTTC. It codes for CASSKGQTYEQYF.